Below, 11 T cell receptor beta chains from the same sample are listed, as sequenced in a study of response to subunit inactivated influenza vaccine. Using its own MiXCR run on the RT-PCR reads, TCRdb lists one record per CDR3 protein. The table has more than 700,000 distinct CDR3 sequences, 21% seen once. The source material was PBMCs from blood, sampled 4 to 6 days after vaccination. These receptors all stem from a man over 45 who received an inactivated influenza vaccine.

This clonotype was seen a few times. This chain uses TRBV5-1 with TRBJ2-1, with 7 bases lining up with TRBD1. Germline values: CDR1 SGHRS, CDR2 YFSETQ. The V segment lost 3 bases and the J segment 7 bases; nucleotides outside the gene matches: 10. The CDR3 loop spans 15 amino acids. The DNA of the CDR3 is TGCGCCAGCAGCTCGGAACAGGGGTGGGGAAATGAGCAGTTCTTC. It is translated as CASSSEQGWGNEQFF.

This clonotype was counted a few times. This rearrangement joins TRBV15 to TRBJ2-7, with D unresolved. This CDR3 contains 19 residues. Germline CDR1 is LNHNV and CDR2 is YYDKDF (reference sequence). The ends were cut back, 0 bases at V and 0 bases at J, with 21 bases in the middle. The CDR3 sequence is CATSRDGLSEPQSSYEQYF. In nucleotides, the CDR3 is TGTGCCACCAGCAGAGATGGCCTTTCTGAGCCGCAGAGCTCCTACGAGCAGTACTTC.

The chain couples TRBV5-1 to TRBJ2-7; 12 bases are shared with TRBD1. Germline V gene sequence: CDR1 SGHRS, CDR2 YFSETQ. The CDR3 totals 16 residues. V lost 4 bases, J lost 0 bases, and 5 bases stayed unmatched. The CDR3 sequence is CASSAGQGALSYEQYF. For the CDR3, the DNA is TGCGCCAGCAGCGCGGGACAGGGGGCCCTCTCCTACGAGCAGTACTTC.

This clonotype came up a few times. The chain uses TRBV12-3 or TRBV12-4 and TRBJ2-1; 8 positions agree with TRBD1. The CDR3 extends over 14 amino acids. V trimming: 7 bases; J trimming: 5 bases; junction bases outside the gene matches: 7. For the CDR3, the DNA is TGTGCCAGCACCACCGGGACAGGTAACAATGAGCAGTTCTTC. This translates into CASTTGTGNNEQFF.

The chain carries TRBV3-1 and TRBJ2-2; D unresolved. Germline CDR1 reads LGHDT; CDR2 reads YNNKEL (reference sequence). The CDR3 loop spans 13 amino acids. V lost 4 bases to trimming and J lost 5 bases, with 8 bases between them. The CDR3 region has the DNA TGTGCCAGCAGCCCCCGGTGGACCGGGGAGCTGTTTTTT. It is translated as CASSPRWTGELFF.

This sequence joins TRBV6-2 or TRBV6-3 and TRBJ1-5; TRBD1 might be the D (5 bases). Trimming removed 4 bases at V and 7 bases at J, with 17 bases between. CDR3 length: 15 amino acids. The germline gives CDR1 MNHEY, CDR2 SVGEGT. CDR3 sequence: CASSFALRGGQPQHF. The DNA of the CDR3 is TGTGCCAGCAGTTTCGCCCTAAGGGGCGGGCAGCCCCAGCATTTT.

This clonotype occurred many times. The chain uses TRBV5-6 and TRBJ1-3; a possible D gene is TRBD1 (6 bases). This CDR3 comprises 16 residues. Germline-derived CDR1 and CDR2 are SGHDT and YYEEEE. Trimming removed 0 bases at V and 2 bases at J, with 12 bases between. The CDR3 DNA reads TGTGCCAGCAGCTTGGGGTTCGGGGGGCCTGGAAACACCATATATTTT. It is translated as CASSLGFGGPGNTIYF.

This clonotype has more than one count but fewer than ten. V is TRBV20-1 and J is TRBJ2-1; 7 bases are a match to TRBD2. The CDR3 covers 15 residues. Germline V gene lookup returns CDR1 DFQATT and CDR2 SNEGSKA (reference sequence). J lost 5 bases, V lost 2 bases, and 9 bases had no gene match. The CDR3 bases are TGCAGTGCTAGAATGGGGGGGAGAACAGACAATGAGCAGTTCTTC. It codes for CSARMGGRTDNEQFF.

This clonotype was recorded at least ten times. This chain links TRBV20-1 with TRBJ2-2; the D is unclear. This CDR3 comprises 12 residues. Trimming stripped 3 bases from V and 7 bases from J, with 9 bases between. Germline V lookup: CDR1 DFQATT, CDR2 SNEGSKA (reference sequence). CDR3 sequence (DNA): TGCAGTGCTAGCAGGACCGGCGGGGAGCTGTTTTTT. It is translated as CSASRTGGELFF.

The table lists this clonotype with a few counts. This CDR3 reads CSARDTGGGNTIYF. As DNA, the CDR3 is TGCAGTGCTAGAGATACAGGGGGAGGAAACACCATATATTTT. The chain uses TRBV20-1 and TRBJ1-3, with TRBD1 matching over 8 bases. The CDR3 runs to 14 residues. Germline lookup yields CDR1 DFQATT and CDR2 SNEGSKA (reference sequence). Germline trimming cut 0 bases from V and 4 bases from J; bases unmatched to any gene: 2.

A word on this clonotype: A junction boundary mismatches the germline segment, possibly from a read error. This chain connects TRBV20-1 to TRBJ2-1; 8 nucleotides agree with TRBD1. The CDR3 covers 14 residues. The germline CDR1 and CDR2 sequences are DFQATT and SNEGSKA (reference sequence). Here the CDR3 DNA reads TGCAGTGCAAAGGCCGGACAGGGCTACAATGAGCAGTCCTTC. It yields the protein CSAKAGQGYNEQSF.